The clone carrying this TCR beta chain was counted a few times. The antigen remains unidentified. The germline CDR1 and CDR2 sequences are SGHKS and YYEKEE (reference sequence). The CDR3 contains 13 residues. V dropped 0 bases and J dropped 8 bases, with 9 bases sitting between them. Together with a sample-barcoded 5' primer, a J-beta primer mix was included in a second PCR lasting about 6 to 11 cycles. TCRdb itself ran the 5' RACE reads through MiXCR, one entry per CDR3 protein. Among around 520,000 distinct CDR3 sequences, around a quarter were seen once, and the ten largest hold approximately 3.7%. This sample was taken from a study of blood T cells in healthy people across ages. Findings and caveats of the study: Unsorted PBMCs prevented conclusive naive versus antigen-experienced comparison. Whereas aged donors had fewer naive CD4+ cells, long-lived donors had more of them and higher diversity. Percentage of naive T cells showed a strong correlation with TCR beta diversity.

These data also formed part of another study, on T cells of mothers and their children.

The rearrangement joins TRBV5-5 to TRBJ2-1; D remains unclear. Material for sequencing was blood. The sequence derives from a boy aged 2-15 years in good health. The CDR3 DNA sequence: TGTGCCAGCAGCTTGGGAAATAGAGATGAGCAGTTCTTC. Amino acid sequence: CASSLGNRDEQFF.